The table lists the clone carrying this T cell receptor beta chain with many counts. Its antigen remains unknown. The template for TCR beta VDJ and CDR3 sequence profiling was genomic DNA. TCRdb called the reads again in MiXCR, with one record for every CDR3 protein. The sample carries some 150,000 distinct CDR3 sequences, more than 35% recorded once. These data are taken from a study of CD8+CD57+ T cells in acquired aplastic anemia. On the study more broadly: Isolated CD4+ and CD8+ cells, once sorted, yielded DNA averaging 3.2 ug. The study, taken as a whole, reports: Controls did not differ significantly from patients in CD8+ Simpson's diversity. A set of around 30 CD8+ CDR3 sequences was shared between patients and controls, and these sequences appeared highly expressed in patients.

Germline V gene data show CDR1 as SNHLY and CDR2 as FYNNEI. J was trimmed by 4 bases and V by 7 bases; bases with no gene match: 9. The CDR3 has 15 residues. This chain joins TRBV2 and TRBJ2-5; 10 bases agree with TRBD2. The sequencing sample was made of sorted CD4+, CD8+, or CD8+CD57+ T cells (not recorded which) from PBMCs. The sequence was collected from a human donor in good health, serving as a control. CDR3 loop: CASTDGTSGVETQYF. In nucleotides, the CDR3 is TGTGCCAGCACCGACGGTACTAGCGGGGTAGAGACCCAGTACTTC.